This T cell receptor beta chain was retrieved from a study of regulatory T cells in long-lasting Graves disease. Study as a whole: Persistence in Graves' disease denoted antithyroid drug use beyond 5 years alongside positive TSH receptor antibodies.

Study-wide results and caveats: Persistent Graves' disease cases displayed lower TCR diversity than newly diagnosed ones. A greater number of public clonotypes (2,741) was shared by persistent patients than by new patients (around 960). Peripheral blood alone, not thyroid tissue, underwent study.

V was shortened by 4 bases and J by 5 bases, with 11 bases between the two germline ends. The CDR3 is 13 residues long. CDR1 and CDR2 (germline): ENHRY, SYGVKD. TCR beta libraries were built with iRepertoire HTBI primers and Arm-PCR of CDR3 regions. TCRdb used MiXCR to reprocess the multiplex PCR reads, holding one entry per CDR3 protein. The sample includes around 400,000 distinct CDR3 sequences, 21% seen only once; the top ten take roughly 13%. Notes on this clonotype: Its target is unknown.

Time point defined: persistent/refractory GD, antithyroid drugs over 5 years with positive TRAb. Extracted PBMC RNA gave rise to the TCR library. This specimen consisted of peripheral blood mononuclear cells (PBMCs), obtained when the disease was refractory, from a patient treated with antithyroid drugs. J is TRBJ2-5 and V is TRBV10-3, with TRBD1 as a possible D gene (6 bases). This clonotype was sampled from a female donor with Graves disease. The CDR3 region has the DNA TGTGCCATCAGTGCTAGGACAGTTGAGACCCAGTACTTC. This codes for CAISARTVETQYF.